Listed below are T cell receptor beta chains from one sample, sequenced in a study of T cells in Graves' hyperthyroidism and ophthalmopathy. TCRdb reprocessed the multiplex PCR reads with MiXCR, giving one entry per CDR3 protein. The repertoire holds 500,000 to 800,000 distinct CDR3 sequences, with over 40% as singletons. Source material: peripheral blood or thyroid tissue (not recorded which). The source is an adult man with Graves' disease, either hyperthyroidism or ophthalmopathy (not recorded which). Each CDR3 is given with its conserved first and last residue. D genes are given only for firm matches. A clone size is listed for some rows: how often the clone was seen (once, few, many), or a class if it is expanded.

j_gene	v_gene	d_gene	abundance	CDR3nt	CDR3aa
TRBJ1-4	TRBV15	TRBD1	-	TGTGCCACCAGCAGAGACATAGAGGGGGCCGATGAAAAACTGTTTTTT	CATSRDIEGADEKLFF
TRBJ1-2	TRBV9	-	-	TGTGCCAGCAGCGCCCCTTCCCCCGTGTATGGCTACACCTTC	CASSAPSPVYGYTF
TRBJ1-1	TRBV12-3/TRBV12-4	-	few	TGTGCCAGCAGTTTATGGGGGCCCCAGATCGCTGAAGCTTTCTTT	CASSLWGPQIAEAFF
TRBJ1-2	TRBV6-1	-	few	TGTGCCAGCAGTTACGGGATCGAGGCAGGGTGGCAAAACTATGGCTACACCTTC	CASSYGIEAGWQNYGYTF
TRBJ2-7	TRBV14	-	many	TGTGCCAGCAGCCCAGCGAACTACGAGCAGTACTTC	CASSPANYEQYF
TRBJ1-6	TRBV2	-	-	TGTGCCAGCAGTGAAGCGCTTCGAGGGGCGCTTGATAATTCACCCCTCCACTTT	CASSEALRGALDNSPLHF
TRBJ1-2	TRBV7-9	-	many	TGTGCCAGCAGCTTAGAAGCCTACACCTTC	CASSLEAYTF
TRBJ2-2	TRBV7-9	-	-	TGTGCCAGCAGCTTAGTTGGCGGAAAATGGGGCACCGGGGAGCTGTTTTTT	CASSLVGGKWGTGELFF
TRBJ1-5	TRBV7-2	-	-	TGTGCCAGCAGCTCGAAACAGGGCGGCGGGCAGCCCCAGCATTTT	CASSSKQGGGQPQHF
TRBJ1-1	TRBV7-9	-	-	TGTGCCAGCAGCTTAGTGGCAGGGACGGGTGACACTGAAGCTTTCTTT	CASSLVAGTGDTEAFF
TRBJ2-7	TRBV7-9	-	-	TGTGCCAGCAGGAAGGGTGGGATCCTCAGCTCCTACGAGCAGTACTTC	CASRKGGILSSYEQYF
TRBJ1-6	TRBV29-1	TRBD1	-	TGCAGCGCTGGGGACAGGGAACCCCTCCACTTT	CSAGDREPLHF
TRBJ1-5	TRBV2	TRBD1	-	TGTGCCAGCAGAATGATACAGGGGCACGGGCAGCCCCAGCATTTT	CASRMIQGHGQPQHF
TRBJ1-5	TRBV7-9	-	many	TGTGCCAGCAGCTTCTCCGACGGGAATCAGCCCCAGCATTTT	CASSFSDGNQPQHF
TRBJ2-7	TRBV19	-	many	TGTGCCAGTAGTATAGATCGGGGGACCGAGCAGTACTTC	CASSIDRGTEQYF
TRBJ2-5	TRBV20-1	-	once	TGCAGTGCGACGACCTCCAGGGCGGGGATGCAAGAGACCCAGTACTTC	CSATTSRAGMQETQYF
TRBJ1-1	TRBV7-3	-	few	TGTGCCAGCAGCCCGTTGACCCGAATCCAGACTGAAGCTTTCTTT	CASSPLTRIQTEAFF
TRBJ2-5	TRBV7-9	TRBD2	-	TGTGCCAGCAGTTCCAGCGGGAGGGCCCCAGAGACCCAGTACTTC	CASSSSGRAPETQYF
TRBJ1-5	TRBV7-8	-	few	TGTGCCAGCAGCCACAGTGATAGCAATCAGCCCCAGCATTTT	CASSHSDSNQPQHF
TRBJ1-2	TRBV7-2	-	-	TGTGCCAGCAGCTTAGGGATGGGGAGGGGTAGCTATGGCTACACCTTC	CASSLGMGRGSYGYTF
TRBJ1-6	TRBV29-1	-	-	TGCAGCGTGACGGGTGCAACAGGGTCCAATTCACCCCTCCACTTT	CSVTGATGSNSPLHF
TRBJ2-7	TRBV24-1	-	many	TGTGCCACCAGTCAGGAGAACGGCTACGAGCAGTACTTC	CATSQENGYEQYF
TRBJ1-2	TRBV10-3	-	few	TGTGCCATCAGTGAGTCGATCTCTGCTGGCTACACCTTC	CAISESISAGYTF
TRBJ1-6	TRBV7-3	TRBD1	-	TGTGCCAGCAGCCGCCCTGGACAGGGCAATTCACCCCTCCACTTT	CASSRPGQGNSPLHF
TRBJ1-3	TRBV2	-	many	TGTGCCAGCAGTTTCCGAGATGATGGCGGAAACACCATATATTTT	CASSFRDDGGNTIYF
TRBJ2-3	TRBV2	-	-	TGTGCCAGCAACACAGTCACAGATACGCAGTATTTT	CASNTVTDTQYF
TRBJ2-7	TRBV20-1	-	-	TGCAGTGGTCTATACAACTACGAGCAGTACTTC	CSGLYNYEQYF
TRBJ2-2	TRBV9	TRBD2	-	TGTGCCAGCAGCGTACTAGCGGGCACCGGGGAGCTGTTTTTT	CASSVLAGTGELFF
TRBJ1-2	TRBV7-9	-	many	TGCGCCAGCAGCTTGGTGCAGGGTGGTAACTATGGCTACACCTTC	CASSLVQGGNYGYTF
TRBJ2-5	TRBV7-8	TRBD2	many	TGTGCCAGCAGCTTAATTAGCGGGCACCAGTACTTC	CASSLISGHQYF
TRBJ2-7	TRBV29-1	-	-	TGCAGCTTATGCCCTCCGTGCTACGAGCAGTACTTC	CSLCPPCYEQYF
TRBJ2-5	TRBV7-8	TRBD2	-	TGTGCCAGCAGCCAAGATCGAGGGGGAGCGGGAGATCTCTTGGGGACCCAGTACTTC	CASSQDRGGAGDLLGTQYF
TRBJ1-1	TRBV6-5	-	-	TGTGCCAGCAGTTACGAGGCAGGGCCCACTGAAGCTTTCTTT	CASSYEAGPTEAFF
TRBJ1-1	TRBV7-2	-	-	TGTGCCAGCAGCTTATGGGCAGAGAACACTGAAGCTTTCTTT	CASSLWAENTEAFF
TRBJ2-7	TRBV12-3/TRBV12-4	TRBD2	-	TGTGCCAGCGCGGCTAGCGGGAGGGGCGAGCAGTACTTC	CASAASGRGEQYF
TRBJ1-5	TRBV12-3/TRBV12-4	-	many	TGTGCCAGCACAAGGTCGGACAGAAATCAGCCCCAGCATTTT	CASTRSDRNQPQHF
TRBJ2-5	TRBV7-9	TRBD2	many	TGTGCCAGCAGCTTAGGTAGCGGGAGACGGCAAGAGACCCAGTACTTC	CASSLGSGRRQETQYF
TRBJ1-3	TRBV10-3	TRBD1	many	TGTGCCTCCACGGACAGGTCTGGAAACACCATATATTTT	CASTDRSGNTIYF
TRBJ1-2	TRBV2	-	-	TGTGCCAGCAGTGTTTTCAGAACGAAGGACCCCCATGGCTACACCTTC	CASSVFRTKDPHGYTF
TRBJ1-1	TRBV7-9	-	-	TGTGCCAGCAGCCCTTTATCGGACCTTTGGGGCACTGAAGCTTTCTTT	CASSPLSDLWGTEAFF
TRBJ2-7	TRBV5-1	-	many	TGCGCCAGCAGCTTGGTAGGGATCGACGAGCAGTACTTC	CASSLVGIDEQYF
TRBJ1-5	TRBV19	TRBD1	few	TGTGCCAGTAGTCTCGGGACAGGGGGGAATAGCAATCAGCCCCAGCATTTT	CASSLGTGGNSNQPQHF
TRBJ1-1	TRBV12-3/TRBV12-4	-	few	TGTGCCAGCAATCCCACCAGATCAGGGTACCCTGAAGCTTTCTTT	CASNPTRSGYPEAFF
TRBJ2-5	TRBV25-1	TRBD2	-	TGTGCCAGTGTTCTAGCGGGGGGGGAGACCCAGCACTTC	CASVLAGGETQHF
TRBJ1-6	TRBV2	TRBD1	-	TGTGCCAGCAGTGAGGGGGACAGGGAGGGTTCACCCCTCCACTTT	CASSEGDREGSPLHF
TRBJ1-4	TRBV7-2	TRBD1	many	TGTGCCAGCAGAGTAGGGACAGGCAGAAATGAAAAACTGTTTTTT	CASRVGTGRNEKLFF
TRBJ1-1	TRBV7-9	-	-	TGTGCCAGCAGCGACCGGGGCGCTGCGGCTTTCTTT	CASSDRGAAAFF
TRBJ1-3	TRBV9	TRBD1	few	TGTGCCAGCAGCCGACAGGGGGCGTCTGGAAACACCATATATTTT	CASSRQGASGNTIYF
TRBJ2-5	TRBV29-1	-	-	TGCAGCTCACCCCGGCTGGGGGAGACCCAGTACTTC	CSSPRLGETQYF
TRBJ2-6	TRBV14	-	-	TGTGCCAAAACTGGGGCCAACGTCCTGACTTTC	CAKTGANVLTF
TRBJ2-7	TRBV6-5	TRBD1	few	TGTGCCAGCAGGACAGGGGGCGCGGTGAACGAGCAGTACTTC	CASRTGGAVNEQYF
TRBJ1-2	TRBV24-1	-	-	-	CATSDVSGPEAFFGYTF
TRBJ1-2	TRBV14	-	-	TGTGAGAGCCCTAACAGGGCCTATGGCTACACCTTC	CESPNRAYGYTF
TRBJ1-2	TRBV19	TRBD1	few	TGTGCCAGTAGTATCGGTGGACAGGGGAACTATGGCTACACCTTC	CASSIGGQGNYGYTF
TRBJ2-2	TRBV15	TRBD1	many	TGTGCCGCCTCCGGGACAGGGGTCGGGGAGCTGTTTTTT	CAASGTGVGELFF
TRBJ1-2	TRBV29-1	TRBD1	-	TGCAGCGTCACTACCGGGACAGGGGGCACCTATGGCTACACCTTC	CSVTTGTGGTYGYTF
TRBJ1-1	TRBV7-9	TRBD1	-	TGTGCCAGCAGCCACGAACAGGGGGTCAGTGAAGCTCTCTTT	CASSHEQGVSEALF